Included here is one T cell receptor beta chain sequence, with context. What it binds is not known. Controls had myeloablative marrow grafts with methotrexate and calcineurin inhibitor, sampled at 1 year. This entry belongs to a study of T cells after posttransplantation cyclophosphamide. Only in-frame clones appear in the TCRdb table, and some are missing; sequencing was by immunoSEQ multiplex PCR. This sample has about 9,900 clones, with roughly 90% found just once. Overall study findings and caveats: Later post-transplant blood repertoires were often dominated by donor CD8+ memory clones. Tissue-infiltrating T cells from skin or gut overlapped little with blood T cells. Recipient CMV seropositivity and CMV reactivation strongly tracked TRB clonality.

V was clipped by 6 bases and J by 7 bases; unmatched bases: 5. The germline CDR1 and CDR2 sequences are MNHEY and SMNVEV (reference sequence). The CDR3 totals 12 residues. The sequencing used PBMCs, collected after an allogeneic stem cell transplant with a calcineurin inhibitor and methotrexate. This sequence joins TRBV27 and TRBJ2-5; 7 bases map to TRBD2. The receptor was isolated from a young adult male patient who received an allogeneic stem cell transplant from an unrelated donor, was CMV-positive, and had no GVHD. T cells may partly derive from the graft donor. The DNA for the CDR3 is TGTGCCAGCAGGTCCCCGGGAGGGACCCAGTACTTC. Amino acid sequence: CASRSPGGTQYF.